These 25 T cell receptor beta chains came from one sample sequenced in a study of metastatic and nonmetastatic thyroid tumors. Via MiXCR, TCRdb re-called the PCR reads. The table includes over 10,000 clones, 23% detected once. Not a single patient had been given any form of treatment at any point before undergoing thyroid surgery. Source material: blood. These receptors all stem from a female donor with papillary thyroid cancer or a benign thyroid nodule (not recorded which). Some clones in this sample may be carry-over from other donors' samples.

Many counts were recorded for this clone. The J gene is TRBJ2-3, the V gene TRBV5-1; no clear D. CDR1 SGHRS and CDR2 YFSETQ come from the germline V gene. This CDR3 has 15 residues. V was trimmed by 1 base and J by 0 bases, leaving 9 bases between them. CDR3 DNA sequence: TGCGCCAGCAGCTTGCTTGGAGTAAGCACAGATACGCAGTATTTT. Its translation: CASSLLGVSTDTQYF.

This clone was recorded a few times. V is TRBV5-1 and J is TRBJ1-6, with 11 bases aligning to TRBD1. This CDR3 spans 19 amino acids. CDR1 SGHRS and CDR2 YFSETQ come from the germline V gene. Trimming at V came to 0 bases and at J to 7 bases, leaving 12 bases not matched to a gene. CDR3 nucleotide sequence: TGCGCCAGCAGCTTGGGTATGCCCGGGACAGGGGGTAGAAATTCACCCCTCCACTTT. Translated, it gives CASSLGMPGTGGRNSPLHF.

This rearrangement joins TRBV6-5 to TRBJ2-2; the match to TRBD1 covers 9 bases. Germline CDR1 is MNHEY and CDR2 is SVGAGI. Trimming took 4 bases from V and 6 from J; bases not matched to a gene: 15. CDR3 length: 18 amino acids. CDR3 region: CASSLSGWWDREAGELFF. CDR3 bases: TGTGCCAGCAGTTTATCCGGTTGGTGGGACAGGGAGGCCGGGGAGCTGTTTTTT.

On this clone: At one boundary the junction diverges from the germline segment, which might be a read error. V is TRBV9 and J is TRBJ2-1; D is unclear. There are 11 residues in the CDR3. The germline V gene has CDR1 SGDLS and CDR2 YYNGEE. The CDR3 nucleotides read TGTGTCAGCAGCGCCCATAATGAGCAGTTCTTC. Translated: CVSSAHNEQFF.

This clone was detected ten times or more. The chain links TRBV30 to TRBJ1-1; tentatively, D is TRBD1 (6 bases). The CDR3 is 14 amino acids. Germline V CDR1 and CDR2: GTSNPN, SVGIG (reference sequence). V lost 3 bases and J lost 4, with 15 bases in between. The CDR3 is CAWRDSPAGTEAFF. Here the CDR3 DNA reads TGTGCCTGGAGGGACAGCCCCGCGGGCACTGAAGCTTTCTTT.

This clone was picked up many times. This CDR3 is also generated by other DNA sequences in the sample. This chain connects TRBV9 to TRBJ2-1; D is unresolved. Between the trimmed V and J ends, which lost 0 bases and 5 bases, there was a span of 6 bases. CDR1 is SGDLS, CDR2 YYNGEE, per germline. The CDR3 covers 13 residues. The CDR3 DNA is TGTGCCAGCAGCGTAGCCTTTCACAATGAGCAGTTCTTC. It translates to CASSVAFHNEQFF.

Regarding this clone: The final CDR3 position lacks the conserved phenylalanine or tryptophan, pointing to a likely read error. This chain joins TRBV7-9 and TRBJ1-1; D is perhaps TRBD1 (6 bases). Germline V gene lookup returns CDR1 SEHNR and CDR2 FQNEAQ (reference sequence). The CDR3 length is 14 residues. CDR3 DNA sequence: TGTGGCTGCAGCTTGTGCGGGCAGGGGACTGAAGCTTTCTTA. Residues: CGCSLCGQGTEAFL.

There are many counts of this clone. The chain recombines TRBV7-9 with TRBJ2-7; D unclear. Germline V gene sequence: CDR1 SEHNR, CDR2 FQNEAQ (reference sequence). Trimming took 2 bases from V and 3 from J, leaving 14 bases between them. The CDR3 is 15 amino acids. This CDR3 is CASSLLPSHYYEQYV. CDR3 DNA sequence: TGTGCCAGCAGCTTACTCCCTTCCCACTACTACGAGCAGTACGTC.

This clone has a count of ten or more. V gene TRBV3-1 combines with J gene TRBJ1-2; D is undetermined. Germline V gene data show CDR1 as LGHDT and CDR2 as YNNKEL (reference sequence). V shed 0 bases and J shed 4 bases, with 12 bases lying between them. This CDR3 has 15 amino acids. The CDR3 region is CASSQDIAVPYGYTF. The CDR3 DNA is TGTGCCAGCAGCCAAGATATCGCGGTTCCCTATGGCTACACCTTC.

The chain joins TRBV4-1 to TRBJ2-7; D is uncertain. The germline CDR1 and CDR2 sequences are MGHRA and YSYEKL. The length of the CDR3 is 13 residues. The V and J ends lost 0 bases and 10 bases respectively, with 13 bases between them. CDR3 residues: CASSQDRVACQYF. CDR3 in DNA: TGCGCCAGCAGCCAAGATCGGGTAGCCTGTCAGTACTTC.

Ten or more counts support this clone. V and J are TRBV29-1 and TRBJ1-1; no clear D. V was cut by 5 bases and J by 1 base, with 17 bases left in between. The CDR3 is made up of 15 amino acids. CDR1 and CDR2 from the germline V gene are SQVTM and ANQGSEA. The CDR3 DNA reads TGCAGCGTTCCCCCTTTGGGAGCCCAGAACACTGAAGCTTTCTTT. Protein: CSVPPLGAQNTEAFF.

Concerning this clone: An end of the junction differs from the germline gene, which may be a read error. The chain is built from TRBV6-4 and TRBJ1-2; the match to TRBD1 covers 8 bases. This CDR3 has 17 residues. The germline CDR1 and CDR2 sequences are MRHNA and SNTAGT. The chain's CDR3 is CASSLGGTGGANYVYTF. Written as DNA, the CDR3 is TGTGCCAGCAGTCTGGGCGGGACAGGTGGAGCTAACTATGTCTACACCTTC.

This clone is deemed medium-sized. The chain combines TRBV28 with TRBJ2-1; TRBD1 is a possible D gene (6 bases). This CDR3 region has 14 residues. Trimming took off 2 bases at V and 3 bases at J, with 8 bases between the two ends. The germline gives CDR1 MDHEN, CDR2 SYDVKM. The DNA for the CDR3 is TGTGCCAGCAGTTTAGGGACATACTACAATGAGCAGTTCTTC. Translating gives CASSLGTYYNEQFF. The full variable domain, with the rest looked up from reference TRBV28 and TRBJ2-1, is DVKVTQSSRYLVKRTGEKVFLECVQDMDHENMFWYRQDPGLGLRLIYFSYDVKMKEKGDIPEGYSVSREKKERFSLILESASTNQTSMYLCASSLGTYYNEQFFGPGTRLTVL.

This clone has ten or more counts. This chain joins TRBV11-2 and TRBJ1-6; D is ambiguous. The CDR3 is made up of 12 amino acids. Germline V lookup: CDR1 SGHAT, CDR2 FQNNGV. V lost 2 bases, J lost 10 bases, and 6 bases lay in between. The DNA for the CDR3 is TGTGCCAGCAGCTTACTAGGGTCACCCCTCCACTTT. It specifies CASSLLGSPLHF.

This clone is judged medium-sized. The gene calls are TRBV28 and TRBJ1-3, with 9 bases matching TRBD1. Germline V lookup: CDR1 MDHEN, CDR2 SYDVKM. CDR3 length: 15 residues. J was trimmed by 4 bases and V by 7 bases; bases with no gene match: 8. CDR3 sequence: CASTIQGAGGNTIYF. The CDR3 region has the DNA TGTGCCAGCACCATACAGGGGGCTGGGGGAAACACCATATATTTT.

There are a few counts of this clone. The rearrangement joins TRBV28 to TRBJ1-2; no reliable D call. V lost 4 bases and J 6 bases, leaving 9 bases between the germline ends. CDR1 is MDHEN, CDR2 SYDVKM, per germline. This CDR3 comprises 12 residues. CDR3: CASSSAVDGYTF. CDR3 bases: TGTGCCAGCAGTTCGGCGGTGGATGGCTACACCTTC.

By share, this clone ranks as medium-sized. The chain has TRBV6-1 and TRBJ2-7; 10 bases agree with TRBD1. The germline CDR1 and CDR2 sequences are MNHNS and SASEGT. The CDR3 length is 15 residues. J lost 0 bases, V lost 1 base, and 0 bases had no gene match. The CDR3 coding sequence is TGTGCCAGCAGTGAAGGGACAGGGGGCTCCTACGAGCAGTACGTC. Protein product: CASSEGTGGSYEQYV.

This clone was picked up many times. The chain links TRBV20-1 to TRBJ1-1; the match to TRBD1 covers 7 bases. This CDR3 has 15 amino acids. Germline trimming cut 6 bases from V and 4 bases from J; bases unmatched to any gene: 14. Germline CDR1 and CDR2: DFQATT and SNEGSKA (reference sequence). The CDR3 DNA reads as TGCAGTGCAAAAAGGGACAGCTCGGATACCACTGAAGCTTTCTTT. It specifies CSAKRDSSDTTEAFF.

This clone qualifies as medium-sized. The rearrangement joins TRBV7-2 to TRBJ2-3; D is ambiguous. The CDR3 is 16 amino acids. Germline V gene lookup returns CDR1 SGHTA and CDR2 FQGNSA. V was clipped by 0 bases and J by 8 bases, with 18 bases between them. CDR3 coding DNA: TGTGCCAGCAGCTTAGCCTACTCCGAGGCCGTCCGTACGCAGTATTTT. Protein product: CASSLAYSEAVRTQYF. Together with reference TRBV7-2 and TRBJ2-3, the CDR3 gives the full variable domain: GAGVSQSPSNKVTEKGKDVELRCDPISGHTALYWYRQSLGQGLEFLIYFQGNSAPDKSGLPSDRFSAERTGGSVSTLTIQRTQQEDSAVYLCASSLAYSEAVRTQYFGPGTRLTVL.

This clone occurred many times. This CDR3 is also generated by other DNA sequences in the sample. The CDR3 DNA follows: TGTGCCATCAGTGAAGCCCAGTACGGGCAGGGGGGCAATGAGCAGTTCTTC. Translating it yields CAISEAQYGQGGNEQFF. The rearrangement links TRBV10-3 to TRBJ2-1; tentatively, D is TRBD1 (7 bases). The CDR3 consists of 17 residues. Trimming took off 3 bases at V and 6 bases at J, with 21 bases between the two ends. Germline V gene sequence: CDR1 ENHRY, CDR2 SYGVKD.

The chain has TRBV20-1 and TRBJ2-3, with 7 bases matching TRBD2. This CDR3 is built from 18 residues. CDR1 is DFQATT and CDR2 is SNEGSKA in the germline V gene (reference sequence). V shed 0 bases and J 5 bases; nucleotides not matched to a gene: 17. Written as DNA, the CDR3 is TGCAGTGCTAGAGATGGGGTCTATATCGGGGGGTCTGGAGATACGCAGTATTTT. It encodes CSARDGVYIGGSGDTQYF.

The chain recombines TRBV12-3 or TRBV12-4 with TRBJ2-1, with TRBD1 identical over 9 bases. This CDR3 comprises 15 residues. V lost 5 bases, J lost 6 bases, and 8 bases stayed unmatched. The chain's CDR3 is CASSRTGEFPNEQFF. DNA of the CDR3: TGTGCCAGCAGTCGGACAGGGGAATTTCCCAATGAGCAGTTCTTC.

In its sample, this clone is medium-sized (0.01 to 0.1%). The V call is TRBV19, the J call TRBJ1-1; D call uncertain. From germline, CDR1 is LNHDA and CDR2 SQIVND (reference sequence). The V end was cut by 2 bases, the J end by 6 bases, with 7 bases between. The length of the CDR3 is 12 residues. CDR3 sequence reads: CASSIKGSEAFF. The DNA for the CDR3 is TGTGCCAGTAGTATAAAGGGATCTGAAGCTTTCTTT.

This clone was seen at least ten times. This rearrangement joins TRBV18 to TRBJ1-1; D ambiguous. The germline gives CDR1 KGHSH, CDR2 LQKENI. V lost 6 bases and J 6 bases, leaving 14 bases between the germline ends. This CDR3 spans 13 amino acids. CDR3 protein: CASSLFGWSEAFF. In DNA form, the CDR3 reads TGTGCCAGCTCCCTCTTTGGGTGGTCTGAAGCTTTCTTT.

A few counts support this clone. The chain is built from TRBV6-5 and TRBJ1-5; D gene uncertain. V shed 2 bases and J shed 0 bases, with 5 bases lying between them. The CDR3 totals 14 residues. From germline, CDR1 is MNHEY and CDR2 SVGAGI. In DNA, the CDR3 is TGTGCCAGCAGTTACAGCTTTAGCAATCAGCCCCAGCATTTT. Protein sequence: CASSYSFSNQPQHF.